Listed below are T cell receptor beta chains from one sample, sequenced in a study of T cell responses to AZD1222 COVID-19 vaccine. Measured with immunoSEQ multiplex PCR; TCRdb has only the in-frame clones, and not every one. The repertoire has about 130,000 clones, 87% of them found once; the top ten carry over 1.2%. The sample in question was peripheral blood, obtained on day 0 of AZD1222 vaccination. Every receptor here comes from an adult in good health. CDR3s include the opening cysteine and the closing phenylalanine or tryptophan. The D gene is left open where the match is weak. Expanded clones get a size class; other rows say once, few or many, or leave the size out.

j_gene: TRBJ2-1
abundance: -
v_gene: TRBV5-1
d_gene: -
CDR3aa: CASSDGITNEQFF
CDR3nt: TGCGCCAGCTCGGATGGGATAACCAATGAGCAGTTCTTC

j_gene: TRBJ1-2
abundance: -
v_gene: TRBV27
d_gene: -
CDR3aa: CASSLSGGQETYTF
CDR3nt: TGTGCCAGCAGTTTAAGCGGGGGGCAGGAGACCTACACCTTC

j_gene: TRBJ2-5
abundance: once
v_gene: TRBV10-3
d_gene: TRBD1
CDR3aa: CAISEDRGQETQYF
CDR3nt: TGTGCCATCAGTGAGGACAGGGGCCAAGAGACCCAGTACTTC

j_gene: TRBJ2-5
abundance: -
v_gene: TRBV5-1
d_gene: TRBD2
CDR3aa: CASSDPRGGETQYF
CDR3nt: TGCGCCAGCAGCGATCCGCGGGGGGGAGAGACCCAGTACTTC

j_gene: TRBJ2-5
abundance: -
v_gene: TRBV10-3
d_gene: -
CDR3aa: CAISESTGRETQYF
CDR3nt: TGTGCCATCAGTGAGTCGACGGGGCGGGAGACCCAGTACTTC

j_gene: TRBJ2-3
abundance: -
v_gene: TRBV30
d_gene: -
CDR3aa: CAWRMRSTDTQYF
CDR3nt: TGTGCCTGGAGGATGCGGAGCACAGATACGCAGTATTTT

j_gene: TRBJ2-7
abundance: -
v_gene: TRBV18
d_gene: -
CDR3aa: CASSPPLISYEQYF
CDR3nt: TGTGCCAGCTCACCACCGCTAATCTCCTACGAGCAGTACTTC

j_gene: TRBJ2-3
abundance: -
v_gene: TRBV9
d_gene: -
CDR3aa: CASSVGPTTDTQYF
CDR3nt: TGTGCCAGCAGCGTAGGTCCTACCACAGATACGCAGTATTTT

j_gene: TRBJ1-5
abundance: -
v_gene: TRBV4-1
d_gene: -
CDR3aa: CASSQVPNQPQHF
CDR3nt: TGCGCCAGCAGCCAAGTACCAAATCAGCCCCAGCATTTT

j_gene: TRBJ1-5
abundance: -
v_gene: TRBV21-1
d_gene: -
CDR3aa: CASSTPSYSNQPQHF
CDR3nt: TGTGCCAGCAGCACCCCATCCTATAGCAATCAGCCCCAGCATTTT

j_gene: TRBJ1-1
abundance: once
v_gene: TRBV2
d_gene: -
CDR3aa: CASSGIGRDTEAFF
CDR3nt: TGTGCCAGCAGTGGTATAGGTCGGGACACTGAAGCTTTCTTT

j_gene: TRBJ1-2
abundance: few
v_gene: TRBV30
d_gene: -
CDR3aa: CAWRLGGLPGHNYGYTF
CDR3nt: TGTGCCTGGAGGCTCGGTGGCCTTCCGGGACATAACTATGGCTACACCTTC

j_gene: TRBJ1-1
abundance: -
v_gene: TRBV28
d_gene: -
CDR3aa: CASRGPGITEAFF
CDR3nt: TGTGCCAGCAGGGGGCCAGGGATCACTGAAGCTTTCTTT

j_gene: TRBJ2-1
abundance: -
v_gene: TRBV19
d_gene: TRBD2
CDR3aa: CASSSGLAGSYGNEQFF
CDR3nt: TGTGCCAGTAGTTCGGGACTAGCGGGGTCGTATGGCAATGAGCAGTTCTTC

j_gene: TRBJ1-1
abundance: -
v_gene: TRBV30
d_gene: TRBD1
CDR3aa: CAWRLRTGRNTEAFF
CDR3nt: TGTGCCTGGAGACTCAGGACAGGGAGAAACACTGAAGCTTTCTTT

j_gene: TRBJ2-7
abundance: -
v_gene: TRBV19
d_gene: TRBD1
CDR3aa: CASSRMTGYEQYF
CDR3nt: TGTGCCAGTAGCCGGATGACAGGGTACGAGCAGTACTTC

j_gene: TRBJ2-5
abundance: -
v_gene: TRBV29-1
d_gene: TRBD2
CDR3aa: CSGRGSGGWQETQYF
CDR3nt: TGCAGCGGCCGCGGAAGCGGGGGTTGGCAAGAGACCCAGTACTTC

j_gene: TRBJ1-2
abundance: -
v_gene: TRBV11-2
d_gene: -
CDR3aa: CASSPPTASSYGYTF
CDR3nt: TGTGCCAGCAGCCCTCCGACAGCGTCCTCCTATGGCTACACCTTC

j_gene: TRBJ2-1
abundance: -
v_gene: TRBV6-5
d_gene: TRBD1
CDR3aa: CASNYGTGASNEQFF
CDR3nt: TGTGCCAGCAATTACGGGACAGGGGCCTCCAATGAGCAGTTCTTC

j_gene: TRBJ2-5
abundance: -
v_gene: TRBV30
d_gene: TRBD2
CDR3aa: CAWSPTSGVTQYF
CDR3nt: TGTGCCTGGAGTCCGACTAGCGGGGTAACCCAGTACTTC

j_gene: TRBJ2-3
abundance: -
v_gene: TRBV29-1
d_gene: -
CDR3aa: CSVPLHLGDTQYF
CDR3nt: TGCAGCGTCCCGCTGCATCTGGGAGATACGCAGTATTTT

j_gene: TRBJ2-7
abundance: -
v_gene: TRBV5-8
d_gene: -
CDR3aa: CASSYNGQSYEQYF
CDR3nt: TGTGCCAGCAGCTATAACGGACAGTCCTACGAGCAGTACTTC

j_gene: TRBJ2-7
abundance: -
v_gene: TRBV7-9
d_gene: TRBD1
CDR3aa: CASSGDRGSEQYF
CDR3nt: TGTGCCAGCAGCGGGGACAGGGGATCCGAGCAGTACTTC

j_gene: TRBJ2-6
abundance: -
v_gene: TRBV6-5
d_gene: -
CDR3aa: CASSGYTSGANVLTF
CDR3nt: TGTGCCAGCAGCGGCTATACCTCTGGGGCCAACGTCCTGACTTTC

j_gene: TRBJ1-3
abundance: -
v_gene: TRBV9
d_gene: -
CDR3aa: CASSVTLEGGSGNTIYF
CDR3nt: TGTGCCAGCAGCGTAACCCTCGAAGGAGGCTCTGGAAACACCATATATTTT

j_gene: TRBJ1-1
abundance: -
v_gene: TRBV24-1
d_gene: -
CDR3aa: CATSDPRRGVEAFF
CDR3nt: TGTGCCACCAGTGACCCCCGCCGAGGGGTTGAAGCTTTCTTT

j_gene: TRBJ1-5
abundance: -
v_gene: TRBV4-2
d_gene: -
CDR3aa: CASSQTPGRGSDQPQHF
CDR3nt: TGTGCCAGCAGCCAAACCCCGGGTCGAGGATCGGATCAGCCCCAGCATTTT

j_gene: TRBJ2-3
abundance: -
v_gene: TRBV11-2
d_gene: TRBD2
CDR3aa: CASSSTRTSGVPPNTQYF
CDR3nt: TGTGCCAGCAGCTCCACCCGGACTAGCGGGGTGCCCCCTAATACGCAGTATTTT

j_gene: TRBJ1-1
abundance: few
v_gene: TRBV18
d_gene: -
CDR3aa: CASSPGGMNTEAFF
CDR3nt: TGTGCCAGCTCACCAGGGGGCATGAACACTGAAGCTTTCTTT

j_gene: TRBJ2-7
abundance: -
v_gene: TRBV30
d_gene: TRBD2
CDR3aa: CAWGGGAYEQYF
CDR3nt: TGTGCCTGGGGCGGGGGGGCCTACGAGCAGTACTTC

j_gene: TRBJ1-2
abundance: -
v_gene: TRBV6-5
d_gene: -
CDR3aa: CASSYSLSRGNYGYTF
CDR3nt: TGTGCCAGCAGTTACTCCCTCTCGAGGGGGAACTATGGCTACACCTTC

j_gene: TRBJ2-6
abundance: -
v_gene: TRBV3-1/TRBV3-2
d_gene: TRBD1
CDR3aa: CASSRQGARGANVLTF
CDR3nt: TGTGCCAGCAGCAGACAGGGGGCGCGTGGGGCCAACGTCCTGACTTTC

j_gene: TRBJ1-1
abundance: -
v_gene: TRBV30
d_gene: TRBD1
CDR3aa: CAWSYGGTGVNTEAFF
CDR3nt: TGTGCCTGGAGTTACGGTGGGACAGGGGTGAACACTGAAGCTTTCTTT